The clone carrying this T cell receptor (beta chain) has a single count. Ages ranged from about 18 to 89 years, with residence in fewer than 25 US areas. Cohort placement rested on clinical history that participants reported themselves. These data come from a study of blood T cell repertoires in COVID-19. Study at large: T cells, B-cell-depleted T cells, or PBMCs supplied cDNA or gDNA.

Original analysis: Scientists estimated how many nucleated cells there were by amplifying reference gene primers. The table came from immunoSEQ multiplex PCR; TCRdb's copy has only in-frame clones and leaves some out. V, J and clone size were drawn from that table, and D and trimming were deduced from the DNA. Among fewer than 400,000 clones listed, roughly 89% were seen once. Sequences were obtained from PBMCs or T cells enriched from blood (not recorded which). The receptor was isolated from a woman in her fifties or sixties who had recovered from COVID-19.

The CDR3 here is CASSSPGLGGEQFF. CDR3 nucleotide sequence: TGTGCCAGCAGCTCCCCGGGACTAGGAGGTGAGCAGTTCTTC. V gene TRBV13 combines with J gene TRBJ2-1; 8 nucleotides align to TRBD2. The CDR3 has 14 residues. The J segment lost 9 bases and the V segment lost 4 bases, leaving 8 bases of the junction unmatched. The V gene's germline CDR1 is PRHDT and CDR2 FYEKMQ (reference sequence).